The T cell receptor (beta chain) under discussion was sequenced for a study of cytomegalovirus exposure and HLA in healthy donors (dated by TCRdb to about 2017). The study in broad terms: According to a later analysis, the approximately 130 validation repertoires were produced on the same platform as the approximately 690 repertoires of the first cohort. The study aimed to test whether signatures of past pathogen exposure could be identified by cataloging public T cell receptors. In addition to the first cohort of roughly 700 subjects, a separate validation cohort of under 150 different subjects was used. High-throughput TCR immunosequencing, statistical association of individual TCRs with disease status, and machine learning were combined to predict cytomegalovirus infection status.

The donors were included in the validation cohort of approximately 120 subjects, a group kept apart from the roughly 690-subject first cohort. With respect to this clone: Its antigen remains unidentified. Base qualities are not provided; no much larger clone lies one nucleotide away.

Overall study outcomes, separate from this receptor: Cytomegalovirus status was reported to be diagnosed by the classifier with high specificity and sensitivity in both the original and validation cohorts. According to the authors, the approach could potentially be generalized to other disease states and immunological phenotypes. The validation cohort had no HLA typing available for a later analysis, so co-occurrence within that cohort was assessed over all 130 or so repertoires. Of the cluster scores, roughly 95% were above 0 in a later analysis, which found that TCRs clustered in the first cohort also tended to co-occur in the 120 validation repertoires. The study listed approximately 160 TCR beta chains as associated with cytomegalovirus. While some public TCRs were present in many individuals, most TCR sequences turned up only very rarely across donors. In vitro tests confirmed that a few of the cytomegalovirus-associated TCR beta chains recognize cytomegalovirus antigens.

To prepare the library, the immunoSEQ multiplex PCR assay was applied. The authors' analysis ran thus. To diagnose cytomegalovirus status from the catalog of TCR beta chain sequences, a statistical classification framework was built. TCRdb's version of the immuneACCESS table is confined to in-frame rearrangements and falls short of the full clone set. An unresolved V gene accounts for under half of the shortfall where checked; the remainder is of unknown origin. V and J calls and clone size are copied from that table; D and trimming were computed from the DNA. The sample table contains fewer than 350,000 clones; only one count was recorded for around 87% of them. The ten top clones hold approximately 0.9% of the sample. CDR1 and CDR2 (SEHNR, FQNEAQ) derive from the germline V gene (reference sequence). V loses 5 bases at its end and J loses 5 bases; junction bases beyond the gene matches: 9. The cysteine opens and the phenylalanine closes a CDR3 of 16 amino acids. The kept DNA is CDR3 alone, 48 bases in frame from the first base.

Sequencing was carried out using PBMCs. This receptor was identified in a woman aged 18-35 years in good health and CMV-seronegative. The chain uses TRBV7-9 and TRBJ2-5; TRBD2 aligns with 12 central bases. The CDR3 corresponds to CASSAILAGGLETQYF. Here is the DNA: TGTGCCAGCAGCGCAATCCTAGCGGGAGGGTTGGAGACCCAGTACTTC.